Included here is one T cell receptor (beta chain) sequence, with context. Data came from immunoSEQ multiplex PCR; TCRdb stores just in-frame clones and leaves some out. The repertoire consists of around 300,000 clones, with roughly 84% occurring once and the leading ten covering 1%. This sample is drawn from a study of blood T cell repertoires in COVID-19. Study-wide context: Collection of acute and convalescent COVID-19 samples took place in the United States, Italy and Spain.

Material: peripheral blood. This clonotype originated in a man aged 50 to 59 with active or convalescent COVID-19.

CDR3 residues: CASSYESGGVLEQFF. CDR3 in DNA: TGTGCCAGCAGTTACGAGAGCGGGGGGGTACTTGAGCAGTTCTTC. The chain joins TRBV6-2 or TRBV6-3 to TRBJ2-1, with 10 bases lining up with TRBD2. V shed 2 bases, J shed 9 bases, and the junction held 7 bases outside the gene matches. The germline V gene has CDR1 MNHEY and CDR2 SVGEGT. This CDR3 has 15 amino acids.